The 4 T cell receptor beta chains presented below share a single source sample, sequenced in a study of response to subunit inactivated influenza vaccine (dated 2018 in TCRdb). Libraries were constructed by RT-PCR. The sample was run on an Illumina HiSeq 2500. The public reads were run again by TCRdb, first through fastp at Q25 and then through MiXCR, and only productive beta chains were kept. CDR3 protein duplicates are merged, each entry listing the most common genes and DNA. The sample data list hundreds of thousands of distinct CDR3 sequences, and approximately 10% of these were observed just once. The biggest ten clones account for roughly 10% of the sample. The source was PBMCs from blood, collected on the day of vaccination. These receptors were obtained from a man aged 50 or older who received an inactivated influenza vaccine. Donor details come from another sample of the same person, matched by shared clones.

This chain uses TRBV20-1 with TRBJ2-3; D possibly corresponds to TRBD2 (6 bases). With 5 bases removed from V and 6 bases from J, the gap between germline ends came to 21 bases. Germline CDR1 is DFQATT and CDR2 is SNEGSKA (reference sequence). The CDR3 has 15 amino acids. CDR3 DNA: TGCAGTGCTCTTACCGGGACTGCGGGCGTCGATACGCAGTATTTT. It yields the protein CSALTGTAGVDTQYF.

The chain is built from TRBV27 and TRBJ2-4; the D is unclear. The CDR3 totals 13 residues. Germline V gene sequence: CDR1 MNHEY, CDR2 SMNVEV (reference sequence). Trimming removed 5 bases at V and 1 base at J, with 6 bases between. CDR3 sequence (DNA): TGTGCCAGCAGTCCTAATGCCAAAAACATTCAGTACTTC. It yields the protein CASSPNAKNIQYF.

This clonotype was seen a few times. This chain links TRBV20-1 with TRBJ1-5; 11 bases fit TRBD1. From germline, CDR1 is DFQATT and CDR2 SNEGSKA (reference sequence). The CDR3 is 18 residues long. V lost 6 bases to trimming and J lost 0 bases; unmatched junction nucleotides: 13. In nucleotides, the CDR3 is TGCAGTGCAAAGGGCCCGGGACAGGGGGTTGGTAGCAATCAGCCCCAGCATTTT. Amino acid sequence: CSAKGPGQGVGSNQPQHF.

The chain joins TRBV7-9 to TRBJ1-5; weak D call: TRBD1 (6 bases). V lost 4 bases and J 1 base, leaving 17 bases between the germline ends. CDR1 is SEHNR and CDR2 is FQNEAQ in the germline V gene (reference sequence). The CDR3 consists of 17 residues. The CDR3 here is CASSSKGGQGSNQPQHF. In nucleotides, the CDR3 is TGTGCCAGCAGCTCTAAAGGGGGGCAGGGGAGCAATCAGCCCCAGCATTTT.